This T cell receptor beta chain is drawn from a study of OX40 agonist ivuxolimab in advanced cancers. Profiled with immunoSEQ multiplex PCR; TCRdb holds only in-frame clones, not every one. The repertoire includes some 70,000 clones, 80% to 95% of them detected once, and more than 1% sits in the top ten. This CDR3 has 15 residues. Trimming pared 0 bases from V and 2 bases from J, leaving 11 bases between. Germline V gene lookup returns CDR1 SGHRS and CDR2 YFSETQ. Worth noting for this clone: Its antigen is currently unknown.

Study outcomes and limitations: Both CD4+ and CD8+ T cell populations in blood had undergone clonal expansion by week 6 at 0.1 to 3.0 mg/kg. In CD8+ T cells, expanded clones were on average more numerous than in CD4+.

The source was CD4+ or CD8+ T cells sorted from blood, collected in a trial of the OX40 agonist ivuxolimab. V and J are TRBV5-1 and TRBJ1-2; D remains ambiguous. This clonotype originated in an adult with an advanced solid tumor such as melanoma, head and neck, liver or kidney cancer. In DNA form, the CDR3 reads TGCGCCAGCAGCTTGGAGCCGGGAACGAACTATGGCTACACCTTC. Protein: CASSLEPGTNYGYTF.